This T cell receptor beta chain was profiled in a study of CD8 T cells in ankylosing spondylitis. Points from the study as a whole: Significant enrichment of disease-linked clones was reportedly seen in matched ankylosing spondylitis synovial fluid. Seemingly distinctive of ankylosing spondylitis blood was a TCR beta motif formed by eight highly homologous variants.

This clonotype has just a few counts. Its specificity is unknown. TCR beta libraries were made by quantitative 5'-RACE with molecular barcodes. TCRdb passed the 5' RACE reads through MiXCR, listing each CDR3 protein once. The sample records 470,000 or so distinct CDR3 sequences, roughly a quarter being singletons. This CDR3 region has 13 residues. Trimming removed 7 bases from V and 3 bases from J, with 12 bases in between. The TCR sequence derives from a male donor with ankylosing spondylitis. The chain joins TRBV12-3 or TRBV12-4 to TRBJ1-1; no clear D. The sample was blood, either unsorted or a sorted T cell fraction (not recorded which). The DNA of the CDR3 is TGTGCCAGCACTCCCACGGGATACACTGAAGCTTTCTTT. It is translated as CASTPTGYTEAFF.